The following is a T cell receptor beta chain sequence with its context. Its antigen is as yet unknown. Sample time point: pretreatment peripheral blood. V was cut by 0 bases and J by 1 base, with 8 bases left in between. CDR3 size: 14 residues. Germline assignment: CDR1 SGHRS and CDR2 YFSETQ. The sample is drawn from a study of PD-L1 blockade in urothelial cancer. Across the study: Timepoints chosen for blood analysis were 3 weeks (second dose) and 6 weeks after treatment start. Counts from blood samples showed a median of roughly 150,000 T cells. Findings of the study overall: By 3 weeks, tumor-associated blood clones had expanded more in durable-benefit patients.

Spiked synthetic TCR analogs estimated absolute template abundance per PCR. The table came from immunoSEQ multiplex PCR; TCRdb's copy has only in-frame clones and leaves some out. The sample contains tens of thousands of clones, 81% of which appear only once. Sequenced material: PBMCs, taken around atezolizumab (anti-PD-L1) treatment. The clonotype originates from an older man with urothelial cancer. The chain uses TRBV5-1 and TRBJ2-7, with D possibly being TRBD1 (6 bases). The CDR3 here is CASSLDGQSYEQYF. DNA for the CDR3: TGCGCCAGCAGCTTGGACGGACAGTCCTACGAGCAGTACTTC.